The clone carrying this T cell receptor (beta chain) was recorded a few times. Its antigen remains unidentified. Expressed TCRB transcripts were sequenced because the isolated RNA had all been reverse transcribed beforehand. Data came from immunoSEQ multiplex PCR; TCRdb stores just in-frame clones and leaves some out. The sample has fewer than 400,000 clones; about a tenth are singletons. These data belong to a study of beta chain features in type 1 diabetes. Overall study context: The patients were much like the healthy donors in age, gender and cell yields. Overall study results and limits: Lower insertion and higher deletion counts appeared at VDJ junctions in type 1 diabetes patients. Patients with Type 1 diabetes showed moderately but significantly shorter TCRB CDR3s in all four CD4+ subsets. In comparison with healthy donors, patients had naive, central memory and Treg TCRB repertoires that appeared more similar.

Trimming stripped 5 bases from V and 7 bases from J, with 17 bases between. CDR1 is MNHEY and CDR2 is SVGAGI in the germline V gene. The CDR3 contains 14 residues. The origin of this receptor is a man aged 25-40 years with type 1 diabetes. The genes are TRBV6-5 and TRBJ2-5; D gene unclear. The sequencing sample was made of central memory CD4+ T cells from blood. The CDR3 DNA reads as TGTGCCAGCAGTCCCGGGCCTTACGCAGGGACCCAGTACTTC. This sequence encodes CASSPGPYAGTQYF.